One and the same sample provided the 19 T cell receptor beta chains below, sequenced in a study of memory CD4+ T cells and cytomegalovirus serostatus. Clones were read by immunoSEQ multiplex PCR, and TCRdb kept only the in-frame ones, dropping some. Of tens of thousands of clones listed, over 60% are singletons. The sort gate was single viable CD3+CD4+CD8-CD45RO+ cells for memory CD4+ T cells. The material sequenced was memory CD4+ T cells from blood. These receptors were obtained from an adult in good health and CMV-seropositive.

This chain uses TRBV28 with TRBJ2-5; the D gene is possibly TRBD2 (5 bases). Germline V lookup: CDR1 MDHEN, CDR2 SYDVKM. Deletions cut 6 bases from V and 9 bases from J, with 17 bases between. This CDR3 has 13 residues. CDR3 nucleotide sequence: TGTGCCAGCAGACGGGTGGAGGTGTTAGCCCAGTACTTC. Its translation: CASRRVEVLAQYF.

The chain joins TRBV19 to TRBJ1-6; D is undetermined. Between the trimmed V and J ends, which lost 9 bases and 7 bases, there was a span of 22 bases. This CDR3 has 16 residues. Germline CDR1 is LNHDA and CDR2 is SQIVND (reference sequence). The DNA of the CDR3 is TGTGCCAGGATCCCTTTTCCGGGGTTTAAAAATTCACCCCTCCACTTT. Encoded protein: CARIPFPGFKNSPLHF.

The chain uses TRBV28 and TRBJ2-6, with 8 bases fitting TRBD2. Germline values: CDR1 MDHEN, CDR2 SYDVKM. The CDR3 has 17 amino acids. J lost 0 bases, V lost 5 bases, and 6 bases had no gene match. CDR3 nucleotide sequence: TGTGCCAGCAGTCCCGGGGGGGGGTCCTCTGGGGCCAACGTCCTGACTTTC. It translates to CASSPGGGSSGANVLTF.

The rearrangement links TRBV5-5 to TRBJ1-1; possible D gene TRBD1, 5 bases. V lost 5 bases and J lost 0, with 11 bases in between. Germline CDR1 SGHKS, CDR2 YYEKEE (reference sequence). The CDR3 spans 14 residues. The CDR3 loop reads CASRGGALNTEAFF. The CDR3 DNA follows: TGTGCCAGCAGGGGAGGGGCCTTGAACACTGAAGCTTTCTTT.

The chain uses TRBV9 and TRBJ2-1; D may correspond to TRBD1 or TRBD2 (5 bases each). The V end lost 0 bases, the J end lost 0 bases, and 7 bases lay between the germline ends. The CDR3 is 15 residues long. From germline, CDR1 is SGDLS and CDR2 YYNGEE. CDR3 in amino acids: CASSVVGDSYNEQFF. The DNA for the CDR3 is TGTGCCAGCAGCGTAGTGGGGGACTCCTACAATGAGCAGTTCTTC. Full variable domain (outside the CDR3, taken from reference TRBV9 and TRBJ2-1): DSGVTQTPKHLITATGQRVTLRCSPRSGDLSVYWYQQSLDQGLQFLIQYYNGEERAKGNILERFSAQQFPDLHSELNLSSLELGDSALYFCASSVVGDSYNEQFFGPGTRLTVL.

CDR3 region: CATSREGQTNTEAFF. The CDR3 coding sequence is TGTGCCACCAGCAGAGAGGGACAGACGAACACTGAAGCTTTCTTT. The V call is TRBV15, the J call TRBJ1-1, with 7 bases lining up with TRBD1. The CDR3 is 15 residues long. Germline CDR1 is LNHNV and CDR2 is YYDKDF (reference sequence). The J segment lost 1 base and the V segment lost 0 bases, leaving 2 bases of the junction unmatched.

About this clone itself: The junction shows a germline mismatch at one end, possibly a read error. The V gene is TRBV4-2, the J gene TRBJ1-1, with D perhaps TRBD1 (6 bases). Germline CDR1 and CDR2: LGHNA and YNFKEQ. The CDR3 totals 13 residues. CDR3 amino acids: CASSQTRDTKAFF. Written as DNA, the CDR3 is TGTGCCAGCAGCCAAACCCGGGACACTAAAGCTTTCTTT.

The chain combines TRBV11-2 with TRBJ2-1; 7 nucleotides line up with TRBD1. The germline V gene has CDR1 SGHAT and CDR2 FQNNGV. Losses at the gene ends were 1 base for V and 4 bases for J; bases not matched to a gene: 4. The CDR3 loop spans 15 amino acids. The CDR3 reads CASSLGDRAYNEQFF. In DNA form, the CDR3 reads TGTGCCAGCAGCTTAGGAGACAGGGCTTACAATGAGCAGTTCTTC.

The chain employs TRBV7-2 and TRBJ2-7; TRBD2 agrees at 11 bases. Trimming cost V 4 bases and J 1 base; bases outside gene matches: 6. The CDR3 totals 16 residues. Germline V gene sequence: CDR1 SGHTA, CDR2 FQGNSA. The CDR3 nucleotides read TGTGCCAGCAGCTCCCGGACTAGCGGGCGGTCCTACGAGCAGTACTTC. Translation gives CASSSRTSGRSYEQYF.

For the CDR3, the DNA is TGTGCCAGCAGTTCGGAAGGAGAAGGAAGATCCACTGAAGCTTTCTTT. This sequence encodes CASSSEGEGRSTEAFF. V and J are TRBV7-6 and TRBJ1-1; D is ambiguous. V was shortened by 6 bases and J by 4 bases, with 21 bases between the two germline ends. The CDR3 sequence is 16 residues long. Germline V gene data show CDR1 as SGHVS and CDR2 as FNYEAQ.

This clone occurred a few times. This chain uses TRBV30 with TRBJ1-2; 9 nucleotides match TRBD1. There are 13 residues in the CDR3. The germline gives CDR1 GTSNPN, CDR2 SVGIG (reference sequence). V dropped 0 bases and J dropped 4; count of bases not matched to a gene: 0. The CDR3 sequence is CAWSVQGAYGYTF. In DNA form, the CDR3 reads TGTGCCTGGAGTGTACAGGGGGCCTATGGCTACACCTTC.

The chain is built from TRBV15 and TRBJ2-7; 9 bases fit TRBD2. This CDR3 comprises 16 residues. J was trimmed by 3 bases and V by 2 bases; bases with no gene match: 8. Germline CDR1 is LNHNV and CDR2 is YYDKDF (reference sequence). The CDR3 DNA sequence: TGTGCCACCAGCAGAACCTTTAGCGGGAGTCGCTACGAGCAGTACTTC. It specifies CATSRTFSGSRYEQYF.

V gene TRBV12-5 combines with J gene TRBJ2-6, with TRBD1 matching 7 bases. The CDR3 runs to 18 residues. The ends lost 1 base at V and 0 bases at J; junction bases unmatched: 6. Germline CDR1 LGHNT, CDR2 FRNRAP. Here the CDR3 DNA reads TGTGCTAGTGGTTTGGACAGGGGAACTTTCTCTGGGGCCAACGTCCTGACTTTC. Residues: CASGLDRGTFSGANVLTF.

The V call is TRBV27, the J call TRBJ2-7; perhaps TRBD1 as D (6 bases). The CDR3 is 14 residues long. Looked up from germline, CDR1 is MNHEY and CDR2 is SMNVEV (reference sequence). With 5 bases removed from V and 5 bases from J, the gap between germline ends came to 16 bases. The chain's CDR3 is CASSVNRDWNEQYF. The DNA of the CDR3 is TGTGCCAGCAGTGTCAACAGGGATTGGAACGAGCAGTACTTC.

The V and J genes are TRBV11-2 and TRBJ1-3; D is unclear. This CDR3 has 15 amino acids. V shed 3 bases and J shed 0 bases, with 9 bases lying between them. Germline V CDR1 and CDR2: SGHAT, FQNNGV. The DNA of the CDR3 is TGTGCCAGCAGCTTCCTTCCCAACTCTGGAAACACCATATATTTT. It specifies CASSFLPNSGNTIYF.

The chain is built from TRBV10-3 and TRBJ2-7; a weak D match, TRBD1 (5 bases). Trimming stripped 4 bases from V and 3 bases from J, with 10 bases between. Germline CDR1 is ENHRY and CDR2 is SYGVKD. This CDR3 has 13 amino acids. CDR3 in amino acids: CAISVSDSYEQYF. The CDR3 DNA reads as TGTGCCATCAGTGTTTCCGACAGCTACGAGCAGTACTTC.

The rearrangement links TRBV6-5 to TRBJ1-3; no firm D call. The CDR3 length is 13 residues. The germline V and J ends were trimmed by 8 bases and 2 bases, with 10 bases remaining between them. CDR1 MNHEY and CDR2 SVGAGI come from the germline V gene. The CDR3 DNA follows: TGTGCCAGCCGCAGAGTGCCTGGAAACACCATATATTTT. Translation: CASRRVPGNTIYF.

The chain joins TRBV5-6 to TRBJ2-7; unclear D gene. The CDR3 consists of 16 residues. V lost 2 bases and J 2 bases, leaving 17 bases between the germline ends. Per germline, CDR1 SGHDT and CDR2 YYEEEE. The CDR3 DNA reads as TGTGCCAGCAGCTTTGTCAGCCAGTCACTTCCCTACGAGCAGTACTTC. Residues: CASSFVSQSLPYEQYF.

The chain has TRBV5-4 and TRBJ2-7; D may correspond to TRBD1 or TRBD2 (5 bases each). CDR1 SGHNT and CDR2 YYREEE come from the germline V gene (reference sequence). The CDR3 runs to 13 residues. V dropped 4 bases and J dropped 4 bases, with 12 bases sitting between them. CDR3 in DNA: TGTGCCAGCAGCGGAGGACACCAATACGAGCAGTACTTC. Amino acids: CASSGGHQYEQYF.